The 12 T cell receptor beta chains in this list originate from one sample, sequenced in a study of T-cell reconstitution after alpha-beta-depleted transplantation in children. Unique molecular identifiers were incorporated into the prepared TCRbeta library. MiXCR, run by TCRdb on the PCR reads, gives a single entry per CDR3 protein. Of about 980,000 distinct CDR3 sequences listed, roughly 29% are singletons. Sequencing was performed on PBMCs, mostly from graft donor cells, taken 360 days after TCRalphabeta/CD19-depleted stem cell transplant. These receptors originate from a boy under two years old who had a stem cell transplant for SCID, so the T cells may come from the graft donor.

The rearrangement joins TRBV4-3 to TRBJ1-1; a weak D match, TRBD1 (6 bases). The CDR3 is 16 amino acids. Trimming shortened V by 4 bases and J by 2 bases, and 17 bases separated the two germline ends. CDR1 is LGHNA, CDR2 YSLEER, per germline. CDR3 sequence reads: CASSPSQGLGNTEAFF. The CDR3, as DNA: TGCGCCAGCAGCCCCTCACAGGGATTAGGAAACACTGAAGCTTTCTTT.

This clonotype was seen more than once but under ten times. In nucleotides, the CDR3 is TGTGCCAGCAGCCAAGGCGAGTGGAGGACACCAAATGGGGAGACCCAGTACTTC. This sequence encodes CASSQGEWRTPNGETQYF. V is TRBV3-1 and J is TRBJ2-5; either TRBD1 or TRBD2 may supply D (5 bases each). The CDR3 runs to 18 residues. The ends were cut back, 1 base at V and 5 bases at J, with 23 bases in the middle. Germline V lookup: CDR1 LGHDT, CDR2 YNNKEL (reference sequence).

Comment on this clonotype: One junction end disagrees with the germline gene, perhaps due to a read error. The chain uses TRBV3-1 and TRBJ2-3, with D perhaps TRBD2 (7 bases). Germline V CDR1 and CDR2: LGHDT, YNNKEL (reference sequence). The CDR3 runs to 16 residues. CDR3 sequence (DNA): TGTGCCAGCAGCCAAGATCGGTGCGGGGGCACGGATACGCAGTATTTT. This gives the protein CASSQDRCGGTDTQYF.

This chain joins TRBV6-6 and TRBJ1-5, with D possibly TRBD1 on 5 matching bases. CDR1 is MNHNY and CDR2 is SVGAGI in the germline V gene (reference sequence). V was cut by 5 bases and J by 6 bases, with 11 bases left in between. This CDR3 has 13 residues. CDR3 loop: CASSLRDLQPQHF. The DNA for the CDR3 is TGTGCCAGCAGTCTCCGGGACCTTCAGCCCCAGCATTTT.

This clonotype came up many times. The V and J genes are TRBV20-1 and TRBJ2-1; D is possibly TRBD2 (7 bases). Looked up from germline, CDR1 is DFQATT and CDR2 is SNEGSKA (reference sequence). The ends were cut back, 0 bases at V and 10 bases at J, with 16 bases in the middle. This CDR3 has 14 amino acids. CDR3 sequence: CSARDLGLRGEQFF. Written as DNA, the CDR3 is TGCAGTGCTAGAGATCTGGGACTAAGGGGGGAGCAGTTCTTC.

The rearrangement joins TRBV18 to TRBJ2-2; 8 bases match TRBD1. Germline trimming cut 1 base from V and 1 base from J; bases unmatched to any gene: 5. Germline values: CDR1 KGHSH, CDR2 LQKENI. The CDR3 totals 17 residues. The CDR3 bases are TGTGCCAGCTCACCACTGGGCGGACAGGGGAACACCGGGGAGCTGTTTTTT. As protein: CASSPLGGQGNTGELFF.

The V gene is TRBV5-1, the J gene TRBJ1-1, with D tentatively TRBD1 (6 bases). V was clipped by 4 bases and J by 6 bases, with 22 bases between them. This CDR3 is built from 16 residues. Germline V gene lookup returns CDR1 SGHRS and CDR2 YFSETQ. The CDR3 protein is CASSPRTGSGIPEAFF. In DNA, the CDR3 is TGCGCCAGCAGCCCGCGAACAGGGTCGGGAATACCTGAAGCTTTCTTT.

This clonotype was seen a few times. The chain employs TRBV4-2 and TRBJ2-3, with 9 bases identical to TRBD2. V gave up 4 bases and J gave up 6 bases; unmatched junction bases: 17. The CDR3 sequence is 18 residues long. In germline, CDR1 is LGHNA, CDR2 YNFKEQ. The CDR3 DNA follows: TGTGCCAGCAGCCCGCGTCTAGCGGGGACCTCTCAACGGGATACGCAGTATTTT. Its translation: CASSPRLAGTSQRDTQYF.

This clonotype was seen more than once but under ten times. V and J are TRBV12-3 or TRBV12-4 and TRBJ2-3; 7 nucleotides line up with TRBD1. The V gene end was trimmed by 5 bases and the J gene end by 4 bases; junction bases not matched to a gene: 6. This CDR3 is built from 14 residues. The CDR3 region has the DNA TGTGCCAGCAGTACGGACAGGTCCGCAGATACGCAGTATTTT. Amino acid sequence: CASSTDRSADTQYF.

CDR3 DNA sequence: TGCAGTGCTCCGCCCCCGGGCGGGGGACGGTATGAGCAGTTCTTC. This translates into CSAPPPGGGRYEQFF. The chain carries TRBV20-1 and TRBJ2-1; 7 bases fit TRBD2. V lost 5 bases, J lost 8 bases, and 15 bases stayed unmatched. The CDR3 spans 15 residues. Germline lookup yields CDR1 DFQATT and CDR2 SNEGSKA (reference sequence).

The rearrangement uses TRBV20-1 and TRBJ2-2; D is tentatively TRBD1 or TRBD2 (8 bases each). The CDR3 is 18 amino acids. The V end lost 2 bases, the J end lost 3 bases, and 22 bases lay between the germline ends. Per germline, CDR1 DFQATT and CDR2 SNEGSKA (reference sequence). The CDR3 loop is CSARRGGSGTGYTGELFF. The DNA for the CDR3 is TGCAGTGCTAGACGCGGCGGTAGCGGGACAGGATACACCGGGGAGCTGTTTTTT.

V gene TRBV5-1 combines with J gene TRBJ2-7, with D maybe TRBD2 (6 bases). The ends were cut back, 0 bases at V and 1 base at J, with 11 bases in the middle. Germline-derived CDR1 and CDR2 are SGHRS and YFSETQ. The CDR3 spans 15 residues. The CDR3 DNA sequence: TGCGCCAGCAGCTTGGTTTGGGGGGAATCCTACGAGCAGTACTTC. This translates into CASSLVWGESYEQYF.